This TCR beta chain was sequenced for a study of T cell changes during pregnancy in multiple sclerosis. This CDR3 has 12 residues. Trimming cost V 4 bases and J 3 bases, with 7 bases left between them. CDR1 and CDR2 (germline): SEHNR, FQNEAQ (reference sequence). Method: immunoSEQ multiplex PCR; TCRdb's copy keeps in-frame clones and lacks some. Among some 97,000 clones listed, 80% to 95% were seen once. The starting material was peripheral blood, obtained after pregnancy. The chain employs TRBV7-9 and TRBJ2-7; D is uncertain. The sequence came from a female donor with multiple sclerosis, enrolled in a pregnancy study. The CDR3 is CASSSQVYEQYF. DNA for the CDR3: TGTGCCAGCAGCTCCCAGGTCTACGAGCAGTACTTC.